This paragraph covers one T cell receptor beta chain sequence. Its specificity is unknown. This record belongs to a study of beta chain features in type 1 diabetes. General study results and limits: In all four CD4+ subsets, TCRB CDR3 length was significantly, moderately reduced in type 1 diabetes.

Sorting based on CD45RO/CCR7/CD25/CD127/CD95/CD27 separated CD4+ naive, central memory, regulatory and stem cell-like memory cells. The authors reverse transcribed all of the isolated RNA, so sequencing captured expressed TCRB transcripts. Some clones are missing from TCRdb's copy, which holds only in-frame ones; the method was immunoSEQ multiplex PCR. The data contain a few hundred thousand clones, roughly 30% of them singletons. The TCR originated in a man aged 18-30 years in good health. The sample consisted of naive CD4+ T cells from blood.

CDR3 in amino acids: CASSVGLRGVGNEQFF. CDR3 nucleotides: TGTGCCAGCAGCGTAGGTTTGAGGGGAGTTGGCAATGAGCAGTTCTTC. V and J are TRBV9 and TRBJ2-1; D assignment may be TRBD1 or TRBD2 (5 bases each). The CDR3 totals 16 residues. Germline V gene lookup returns CDR1 SGDLS and CDR2 YYNGEE. Trimming stripped 0 bases from V and 6 bases from J, with 16 bases between. Full variable domain (rest looked up from reference TRBV9 and TRBJ2-1): DSGVTQTPKHLITATGQRVTLRCSPRSGDLSVYWYQQSLDQGLQFLIQYYNGEERAKGNILERFSAQQFPDLHSELNLSSLELGDSALYFCASSVGLRGVGNEQFFGPGTRLTVL.